The clone carrying this T cell receptor beta chain was counted between two and nine times. The target antigen is unknown. Authors' processing steps: A classifier of distant metastasis in papillary thyroid cancer was built from CDR3 differences (across clinicopathological groups). With MiXCR, TCRdb reprocessed the PCR reads. The V and J calls follow TCRdb's processing rather than the paper's. The data hold 45,000 or so clones, with about 4% observed a single time. The record originates from a study of metastatic and nonmetastatic thyroid tumors. Study-level information: Thyroid patients, malignant and benign, had repertoires compared across blood and tumor or nodule tissue.

The germline gives CDR1 MNHEY, CDR2 SVGAGI. This CDR3 has 16 residues. V lost 7 bases, J lost 0 bases, and 11 bases stayed unmatched. Before thyroid surgery, none of the patients had received any treatment. Study-wide results and caveats: Malignant tumors reportedly showed significantly higher TCR beta diversity than benign nodules in both blood and tumor.

The rearrangement links TRBV6-5 to TRBJ2-7; 8 positions match TRBD1. Material: blood. This TCR derives from a female donor with papillary thyroid cancer or a benign thyroid nodule (not recorded which). Some clones in this sample may be carry-over from other donors' samples. As DNA, the CDR3 is TGTGCCAGCATTAGAAACAGACAGGGGTCCTCCTACGAGCAGTACTTC. Residues: CASIRNRQGSSYEQYF.